These T cell receptor beta chains were read from a single sample in a study of T cell responses to AZD1222 COVID-19 vaccine. Using immunoSEQ multiplex PCR, the repertoire was profiled, and TCRdb retains in-frame clones only, with some absent. Of 130,000 to 150,000 clones listed, around 88% are singletons. This material consisted of peripheral blood, taken on day 0 of AZD1222 vaccination. Receptor source: an adult in good health. Each CDR3 is given with its conserved first and last residue. A D gene is named only where the DNA matches it firmly. Rows give clone size only sometimes, using once, few, many, or a class for an expanded clone.

CDR3 DNA	CDR3 protein	D gene	clone size	J gene	V gene
TGTGCCAGCAGCCCGCGACGGGTCCGGTACGAGCAGTACTTC	CASSPRRVRYEQYF	-	-	TRBJ2-7	TRBV5-6
TGTGCCAGCAGCTTAAGTCCCTCATATCAGCCCCAGCATTTT	CASSLSPSYQPQHF	-	-	TRBJ1-5	TRBV7-2
TGTGCCAGCTCACCTCGCGTCGTCGGAGCGCAATACGAGCAGTACTTC	CASSPRVVGAQYEQYF	-	-	TRBJ2-7	TRBV18
TGTGCCAGCAGCTTGAAGACTGAAGCTTTCTTT	CASSLKTEAFF	-	-	TRBJ1-1	TRBV13
TGTGCCAGCAGCTTAGCGGGAGGGCTCCACAATGAGCAGTTCTTC	CASSLAGGLHNEQFF	TRBD2	-	TRBJ2-1	TRBV7-8
TGTGCCAGCAGCTTAGGGGGACAGTCCAGGCAGCCCCAGCATTTT	CASSLGGQSRQPQHF	TRBD1	-	TRBJ1-5	TRBV7-2
TGTGCCAGCAGTTTAGACAATAATGAAAAACTGTTTTTT	CASSLDNNEKLFF	-	-	TRBJ1-4	TRBV12-3/TRBV12-4
TGTGCCTGTTCCCTTTGGACTGAAGCTTTCTTT	CACSLWTEAFF	-	-	TRBJ1-1	TRBV30
TGTGCCAGCAGCTTAAGGCTAGCGGGACTATACAATGAGCAGTTCTTC	CASSLRLAGLYNEQFF	TRBD2	few	TRBJ2-1	TRBV7-9
TGTGCCATCAGTGAGTCCGCCGGGAGACCTGAAGCTTTCTTT	CAISESAGRPEAFF	-	-	TRBJ1-1	TRBV10-3
TGTGCCAGCAGGCAGGGGTGGACTAATGAAAAACTGTTTTTT	CASRQGWTNEKLFF	-	-	TRBJ1-4	TRBV6-5